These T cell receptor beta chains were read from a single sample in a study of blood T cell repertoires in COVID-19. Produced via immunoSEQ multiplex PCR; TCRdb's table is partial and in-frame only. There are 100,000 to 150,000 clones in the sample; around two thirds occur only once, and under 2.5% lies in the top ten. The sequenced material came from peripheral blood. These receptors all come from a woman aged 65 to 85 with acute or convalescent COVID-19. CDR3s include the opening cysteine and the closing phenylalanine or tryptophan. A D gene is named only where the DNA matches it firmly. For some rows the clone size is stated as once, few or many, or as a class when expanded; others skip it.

DNA: TGTGCCAGCAGCGGTGCGTGGCGGGGGAGGGAGACCCAGTACTTC
CDR3: CASSGAWRGRETQYF
D: TRBD2
size: -
V: TRBV5-6
J: TRBJ2-5

DNA: TGTGCCAGCAGCTTGGGAACTAGCGGGAGTGCTGAGCAGTTCTTC
CDR3: CASSLGTSGSAEQFF
D: TRBD2
size: -
V: TRBV11-2
J: TRBJ2-1

DNA: TGTGCCAGCAGCTTAACCCCGGGCAGGGGGCTCGAGCAGTACTTC
CDR3: CASSLTPGRGLEQYF
D: TRBD1
size: -
V: TRBV7-3
J: TRBJ2-7

DNA: TGTGCCAGTAGTCCGAGACAGGGGTTAAACACCGGGGAGCTGTTTTTT
CDR3: CASSPRQGLNTGELFF
D: TRBD1
size: -
V: TRBV19
J: TRBJ2-2

DNA: TGCGCCAGCAGCTGGTCGACTAGCGGGGGAGCCCCTTCTAGCACAGATACGCAGTATTTT
CDR3: CASSWSTSGGAPSSTDTQYF
D: TRBD2
size: -
V: TRBV5-1
J: TRBJ2-3

DNA: TGTGCCAGCAGTTTAGGGACAGAAAGTGGCTACACCTTC
CDR3: CASSLGTESGYTF
D: -
size: -
V: TRBV12-3/TRBV12-4
J: TRBJ1-2

DNA: TGTGCCATCAGTCCGCTTTTTGGACAGGGAGGTGAAGCTTTCTTT
CDR3: CAISPLFGQGGEAFF
D: TRBD1
size: few
V: TRBV10-3
J: TRBJ1-1

DNA: TGTGCCAGCTCCCCAACACAGGCCCTTAATCAGCCCCAGCATTTT
CDR3: CASSPTQALNQPQHF
D: -
size: -
V: TRBV18
J: TRBJ1-5

DNA: TGTGCCAGCAGGCCCCGGACTAGCGGGGGGAATGAGCAGTTCTTC
CDR3: CASRPRTSGGNEQFF
D: TRBD2
size: -
V: TRBV6-5
J: TRBJ2-1

DNA: TGTGCCAGCAGTGAAGGGCGGGTCTATGGCTACACCTTC
CDR3: CASSEGRVYGYTF
D: -
size: once
V: TRBV2
J: TRBJ1-2

DNA: TGCAGCGTGGGACAGGGGACTAGCGGGCCCCACAATGAGCAGTTCTTC
CDR3: CSVGQGTSGPHNEQFF
D: TRBD2
size: -
V: TRBV29-1
J: TRBJ2-1

DNA: TGTGCCAGCAGCCAACGCCCCGGACTAGCGGGAGGGCCTCTCTACAATGAGCAGTTCTTC
CDR3: CASSQRPGLAGGPLYNEQFF
D: TRBD2
size: -
V: TRBV14
J: TRBJ2-1

DNA: TGTGCCAGCAGTTACGGGACAGGGGATACCTACGAGCAGTACTTC
CDR3: CASSYGTGDTYEQYF
D: TRBD1
size: -
V: TRBV6-2/TRBV6-3
J: TRBJ2-7

DNA: TGCGCCAGCAGCAAGGGCCAGGGAAGCTCCTACAATGAGCAGTTCTTC
CDR3: CASSKGQGSSYNEQFF
D: -
size: -
V: TRBV5-1
J: TRBJ2-1

DNA: TGTGCCAGCAGTCCGATAACCGGGACAGAAAATTCACCCCTCCACTTT
CDR3: CASSPITGTENSPLHF
D: TRBD1
size: -
V: TRBV27
J: TRBJ1-6

DNA: TGTGCCAGCAGGAGCGTATTAGCGGGACTATACGAGCAGTACTTC
CDR3: CASRSVLAGLYEQYF
D: TRBD2
size: few
V: TRBV28
J: TRBJ2-7

DNA: TGTGCCAGTAGTACCTCCGGGACATTCAATCAGCCCCAGCATTTT
CDR3: CASSTSGTFNQPQHF
D: -
size: -
V: TRBV19
J: TRBJ1-5

DNA: TGCGCCAGCAGCCGGACAGGGTGGACTGAAGCTTTCTTT
CDR3: CASSRTGWTEAFF
D: TRBD1
size: -
V: TRBV10-1
J: TRBJ1-1

DNA: TGTGCCAGCAGCCCGGACAGCTCCTACGAGCAGTACTTC
CDR3: CASSPDSSYEQYF
D: -
size: -
V: TRBV5-6
J: TRBJ2-7

DNA: TGTGCCAGCAGTGGACTAGCGGGGGTCTACGAGCAGTACTTC
CDR3: CASSGLAGVYEQYF
D: TRBD2
size: many
V: TRBV2
J: TRBJ2-7

DNA: TGTGCCAGCAGCCCTAGGACAGGGTTTAACTATGGCTACACCTTC
CDR3: CASSPRTGFNYGYTF
D: TRBD1
size: -
V: TRBV11-2
J: TRBJ1-2

DNA: TGCAGCGTTGAAAGGGCAGGGATTGAGCATTTT
CDR3: CSVERAGIEHF
D: -
size: -
V: TRBV29-1
J: TRBJ1-5

DNA: TGTGCCAGTACAAGACAGGGAAACATGAACACTGAAGCTTTCTTT
CDR3: CASTRQGNMNTEAFF
D: TRBD1
size: -
V: TRBV19
J: TRBJ1-1

DNA: TGTGCCAGCAGCCAGACTTTGACAGGGGCAGAGACCCAGTACTTC
CDR3: CASSQTLTGAETQYF
D: TRBD1
size: -
V: TRBV6-5
J: TRBJ2-5

DNA: TGTGCCAGCAGCTTACGGGCGGGAGTGAGCTACAATGAGCAGTTCTTC
CDR3: CASSLRAGVSYNEQFF
D: TRBD2
size: -
V: TRBV7-3
J: TRBJ2-1

DNA: TGTGCCAGCAGGGACACCGCTAGCACAGATACGCAGTATTTT
CDR3: CASRDTASTDTQYF
D: -
size: few
V: TRBV6-5
J: TRBJ2-3